The 18 T cell receptor beta chains listed next were all sequenced from one sample in a study of human T cells and chemical hapten exposure. Sample time point: patch test 2, 6 weeks after DPC sensitization. Described treatment: therapeutic diphenylcyclopropenone sensitization with weekly scalp DPC. TCRdb fed the RACE reads into MiXCR, producing one record per CDR3 protein. The sample yields some 350,000 distinct CDR3 sequences, about 6% seen once. Sequenced here: whole blood, sampled in connection with sensitization to the hapten diphenylcyclopropenone (DPC). These receptors came from a woman aged 18-35 years with alopecia areata. Some clones in this sample may be carry-over from other donors' samples.

This clonotype was observed a handful of times. This rearrangement joins TRBV4-2 to TRBJ2-7; tentatively, D is TRBD1 (7 bases). The length of the CDR3 is 15 residues. Germline CDR1 is LGHNA and CDR2 is YNFKEQ. V dropped 1 base and J dropped 5 bases, with 15 bases sitting between them. In DNA form, the CDR3 reads TGTGCCAGCAGCCAAGCTTCAGGGGGGATAGACGAGCAGTACTTC. Protein product: CASSQASGGIDEQYF.

The table lists this clonotype with a few counts. The rearrangement uses TRBV15 and TRBJ2-3; 10 bases agree with TRBD1. Germline V gene sequence: CDR1 LNHNV, CDR2 YYDKDF (reference sequence). The length of the CDR3 is 15 residues. J was trimmed by 3 bases and V by 4 bases; bases with no gene match: 4. CDR3 residues: CATSMGDRGTDTQYF. The DNA of the CDR3 is TGTGCCACCAGCATGGGGGACAGGGGTACAGATACGCAGTATTTT. Full variable domain (missing parts from reference TRBV15 and TRBJ2-3): DAMVIQNPRYQVTQFGKPVTLSCSQTLNHNVMYWYQQKSSQAPKLLFHYYDKDFNNEADTPDNFQSRRPNTSFCFLDIRSPGLGDTAMYLCATSMGDRGTDTQYFGPGTRLTVL.

This clonotype appeared a few times. At one boundary the junction diverges from the germline segment, which might be a read error. The chain links TRBV20-1 to TRBJ1-3; weak D call: TRBD1 (6 bases). The CDR3 spans 14 residues. Per the germline V gene, CDR1 is DFQATT and CDR2 is SNEGSKA (reference sequence). The CDR3 DNA is TGCAGTGTTAGAACGCCAGGGGTTGGAAACACCATATATTTT. It codes for CSVRTPGVGNTIYF.

The CDR3 region is CASSPGQVETQYF. The CDR3 DNA sequence: TGTGCCAGCAGCCCTGGACAGGTAGAGACCCAGTACTTC. This chain connects TRBV3-1 to TRBJ2-5, with 7 bases matching TRBD1. CDR1 and CDR2 (germline): LGHDT, YNNKEL (reference sequence). V was clipped by 4 bases and J by 4 bases; unmatched bases: 3. The CDR3 is 13 residues long.

This chain uses TRBV2 with TRBJ1-5; possibly TRBD1 for D (5 bases). Germline values: CDR1 SNHLY, CDR2 FYNNEI. The CDR3 length is 12 residues. V lost 6 bases and J 7 bases, leaving 10 bases between the germline ends. CDR3: CASSRDRQPQHF. In DNA form, the CDR3 reads TGTGCCAGCAGCAGGGATAGGCAGCCCCAGCATTTT.

This clonotype was counted ten times or more. The chain is built from TRBV6-2 or TRBV6-3 and TRBJ2-7; 7 bases are a match to TRBD1. Germline CDR1 is MNHEY and CDR2 is SVGEGT. The CDR3 sequence is 15 residues long. The V gene end was trimmed by 8 bases and the J gene end by 3 bases; junction bases not matched to a gene: 13. CDR3 sequence reads: CASARDRVDLYEQYF. CDR3 in DNA: TGTGCCAGCGCACGAGACAGGGTTGACCTCTACGAGCAGTACTTC.

This clonotype was counted at least ten times. The chain joins TRBV6-5 to TRBJ2-7, with TRBD1 identical over 7 bases. The CDR3 runs to 12 residues. The germline gives CDR1 MNHEY, CDR2 SVGAGI. The V segment lost 4 bases and the J segment 5 bases; nucleotides outside the gene matches: 2. DNA of the CDR3: TGTGCCAGCAGTTCACAGGGGAACGAGCAGTACTTC. Its protein product is CASSSQGNEQYF.

The chain recombines TRBV3-1 with TRBJ1-4; D is ambiguous. Trimming took off 0 bases at V and 8 bases at J, with 10 bases between the two ends. The length of the CDR3 is 14 residues. Germline lookup yields CDR1 LGHDT and CDR2 YNNKEL (reference sequence). CDR3 residues: CASSQDYSTEKLFF. The CDR3 nucleotides read TGTGCCAGCAGCCAAGATTACTCTACCGAAAAACTGTTTTTT.

This CDR3 reads CASSQDARSDTQYF. In DNA form, the CDR3 reads TGTGCCAGCAGCCAAGACGCTCGCTCTGATACGCAGTATTTT. The rearrangement links TRBV4-2 to TRBJ2-3; D unclear. From germline, CDR1 is LGHNA and CDR2 YNFKEQ. CDR3 size: 14 residues. V was cut by 0 bases and J by 6 bases, with 10 bases left in between.

The rearrangement links TRBV14 to TRBJ1-6; D uncertain. Germline CDR1 is SGHDN and CDR2 is FVKESK. Trimming stripped 8 bases from V and 9 bases from J, with 14 bases between. The CDR3 length is 13 residues. CDR3 amino acids: CASSLRGVSPLHF. The CDR3 nucleotides read TGTGCCAGCTCCCTCCGCGGGGTTTCACCCCTCCACTTT. Full variable domain (remainder filled in from reference TRBV14 and TRBJ1-6): EAGVTQFPSHSVIEKGQTVTLRCDPISGHDNLYWYRRVMGKEIKFLLHFVKESKQDESGMPNNRFLAERTGGTYSTLKVQPAELEDSGVYFCASSLRGVSPLHFGNGTRLTVT.

This clonotype has just a few counts. The chain employs TRBV6-5 and TRBJ1-2, with D uncertain. Looked up from germline, CDR1 is MNHEY and CDR2 is SVGAGI. Trimming cost V 0 bases and J 8 bases, with 16 bases left between them. This CDR3 comprises 15 residues. CDR3 region: CASSYSGVASGGYTF. The DNA for the CDR3 is TGTGCCAGCAGTTACTCTGGCGTAGCATCGGGGGGCTACACCTTC.

This clonotype appeared a few times. This chain uses TRBV7-2 with TRBJ2-2; no clear D gene. CDR1 SGHTA and CDR2 FQGNSA come from the germline V gene. V lost 6 bases and J lost 1, with 15 bases in between. CDR3 size: 16 residues. CDR3 protein: CASRSRGTGNTGELFF. DNA for the CDR3: TGTGCCAGCAGATCGAGAGGAACGGGGAACACCGGGGAGCTGTTTTTT.

The rearrangement uses TRBV27 and TRBJ2-7; maybe TRBD1 (6 bases). The V end lost 2 bases, the J end lost 4 bases, and 12 bases lay between the germline ends. This CDR3 region has 14 residues. Per the germline V gene, CDR1 is MNHEY and CDR2 is SMNVEV (reference sequence). CDR3 region: CASSLAQDRYEQYF. The DNA of the CDR3 is TGTGCCAGCAGTTTAGCGCAGGACAGATACGAGCAGTACTTC.

This clonotype showed up many times. The chain employs TRBV4-3 and TRBJ2-3; tentatively, D is TRBD1 (5 bases). Germline CDR1 is LGHNA and CDR2 is YSLEER. This CDR3 has 18 amino acids. Trimming shortened V by 0 bases and J by 0 bases, and 16 bases separated the two germline ends. The CDR3 nucleotides read TGCGCCAGCAGCCAAGACCTAGGGGCAGGACCCAGCACAGATACGCAGTATTTT. It specifies CASSQDLGAGPSTDTQYF.

In this sample, this clonotype turned up many times. The CDR3 region is CATSKNRDQPQHF. In DNA form, the CDR3 reads TGTGCCACCAGCAAAAATAGGGATCAGCCCCAGCATTTT. The V call is TRBV15, the J call TRBJ1-5; D call uncertain. Germline CDR1 is LNHNV and CDR2 is YYDKDF (reference sequence). The CDR3 is 13 residues long. Between the trimmed V and J ends, which lost 4 bases and 5 bases, there was a span of 9 bases.

This rearrangement joins TRBV7-2 to TRBJ1-1; a possible D gene is TRBD1 (6 bases). CDR1 and CDR2 from the germline V gene are SGHTA and FQGNSA. This CDR3 contains 15 residues. The germline V and J ends were trimmed by 5 bases and 2 bases, with 15 bases remaining between them. The CDR3 region is CASSPYSGQNTEAFF. As DNA, the CDR3 is TGTGCCAGCAGCCCTTATTCGGGACAAAACACTGAAGCTTTCTTT.

The chain is built from TRBV4-1 and TRBJ2-2; D is uncertain. V lost 5 bases and J 4 bases, leaving 14 bases between the germline ends. There are 15 residues in the CDR3. Per the germline V gene, CDR1 is MGHRA and CDR2 is YSYEKL. In DNA form, the CDR3 reads TGCGCCAGCAGCTGGCAAAAAATGGGCACCGGGGAGCTGTTTTTT. The encoded protein is CASSWQKMGTGELFF.

This clonotype came up a few times. This chain's CDR3 is CASSQLAGTSGPQYF. CDR3 nucleotide sequence: TGCGCCAGCAGCCAGCTTGCCGGGACTAGCGGGCCCCAGTACTTC. The gene calls are TRBV4-1 and TRBJ2-4, with 12 bases aligning to TRBD2. CDR1 MGHRA and CDR2 YSYEKL come from the germline V gene. The CDR3 extends over 15 amino acids. The V and J ends lost 3 bases and 13 bases, in that order; junction bases with no gene match: 10.